What follows are 18 T cell receptor beta chains derived from one specimen sequenced in a study of blood T cells in healthy people across ages. A second PCR, run for about 6 to 11 cycles, used a sample-barcoded 5' primer plus a J-beta primer mix. Using its own MiXCR run on the 5' RACE reads, TCRdb lists one record per CDR3 protein. Of 850,000 to 1,000,000 distinct CDR3 sequences in the sample, 40% to 60% are singletons; the top ten hold roughly 12%. Sequencing was performed on blood. The receptors originated from a man between 25 and 39 years old in good health.

The chain uses TRBV9 and TRBJ2-2, with D unclear. In germline, CDR1 is SGDLS, CDR2 YYNGEE. The CDR3 runs 12 residues. Trimming stripped 0 bases from V and 8 bases from J, with 5 bases between. The CDR3 nucleotides are TGTGCCAGCAGCGTAGCTTGGGGGGAGCTGTTTTTT. Translated, it gives CASSVAWGELFF.

The V gene is TRBV12-3 or TRBV12-4, the J gene TRBJ1-1; tentative D call: TRBD1 (5 bases). The CDR3 runs to 14 residues. Trimming stripped 4 bases from V and 4 bases from J, with 13 bases between. In nucleotides, the CDR3 is TGTGCCAGCAGTTCGGGACTCCTGAGCACTGAAGCTTTCTTT. Its translation: CASSSGLLSTEAFF.

CDR3 DNA sequence: TGTGCCAGCAGCCGAGACAGCGGGGGGGCCATCGATACGCAGTATTTT. This gives the protein CASSRDSGGAIDTQYF. This sequence joins TRBV7-2 and TRBJ2-3, with 10 bases lining up with TRBD2. CDR1 is SGHTA and CDR2 is FQGNSA in the germline V gene. J lost 6 bases, V lost 5 bases, and 11 bases had no gene match. The CDR3 covers 16 residues.

The chain is built from TRBV20-1 and TRBJ1-4; D might be TRBD1 (5 bases). This CDR3 is built from 16 residues. Trimming took 0 bases from V and 3 from J, leaving 14 bases between them. Per the germline V gene, CDR1 is DFQATT and CDR2 is SNEGSKA (reference sequence). The CDR3 coding sequence is TGCAGTGCTAGAGACAGAGGGAGGGGAGCTAATGAAAAACTGTTTTTT. It encodes CSARDRGRGANEKLFF.

With respect to this clonotype: Here the CDR3 omits its conserved ending phenylalanine or tryptophan, so a read error is the likely source. The chain couples TRBV7-6 to TRBJ2-7; TRBD1 aligns across 10 bases. The germline V gene encodes CDR1 SGHVS and CDR2 FNYEAQ. The J segment lost 4 bases and the V segment lost 1 base, leaving 4 bases of the junction unmatched. The CDR3 is 15 amino acids. CDR3 in amino acids: CASSLEVGQGYEQYL. The CDR3 DNA follows: TGTGCCAGCAGCTTAGAGGTGGGACAGGGGTACGAGCAGTACTTA.

The sample holds many counts of this clonotype. V is TRBV9 and J is TRBJ1-2, with TRBD1 matching 8 bases. The ends lost 3 bases at V and 1 base at J; junction bases unmatched: 17. CDR3 length equals 19 residues. Germline CDR1 and CDR2: SGDLS and YYNGEE. DNA for the CDR3: TGTGCCAGCAGCGGAAAAGCCGGGCAGGGGGCGCTGAGTAACTATGGCTACACCTTC. It encodes CASSGKAGQGALSNYGYTF.

This clonotype occurred a few times. J is TRBJ2-7 and V is TRBV20-1; 9 bases agree with TRBD1. The germline V gene has CDR1 DFQATT and CDR2 SNEGSKA (reference sequence). V shed 2 bases, J shed 0 bases, and the junction held 8 bases outside the gene matches. The CDR3 extends over 16 amino acids. The CDR3 loop is CSARHRQGDISYEQYF. The CDR3 region has the DNA TGCAGTGCTAGACACAGACAGGGGGATATCTCCTACGAGCAGTACTTC.

V and J are TRBV29-1 and TRBJ2-5; maybe TRBD1 (6 bases). Germline V gene data show CDR1 as SQVTM and CDR2 as ANQGSEA. The V end lost 1 base, the J end lost 5 bases, and 11 bases lay between the germline ends. CDR3 length: 13 amino acids. CDR3 sequence: CSVEVTGPETQYF. The CDR3 bases are TGCAGCGTTGAAGTGACAGGTCCCGAGACCCAGTACTTC.

This clonotype occurred a few times. DNA for the CDR3: TGTGCCAGCAGCATGGGCAGGGAGGCTAACTATGGCTACACCTTC. Protein: CASSMGREANYGYTF. The V gene is TRBV7-2, the J gene TRBJ1-2, with D possibly matching TRBD1 (5 bases). V lost 5 bases and J lost 0, with 13 bases in between. The CDR3 totals 15 residues. Germline CDR1 SGHTA, CDR2 FQGNSA. Using reference TRBV7-2 and TRBJ1-2 for the parts outside the CDR3, the full variable domain is GAGVSQSPSNKVTEKGKDVELRCDPISGHTALYWYRQSLGQGLEFLIYFQGNSAPDKSGLPSDRFSAERTGGSVSTLTIQRTQQEDSAVYLCASSMGREANYGYTFGSGTRLTVV.

This clonotype occurred a few times. V gene TRBV12-3 or TRBV12-4 combines with J gene TRBJ2-5; 9 positions match TRBD2. The CDR3 runs 14 residues. V dropped 6 bases and J dropped 5; count of bases not matched to a gene: 7. CDR3 sequence reads: CASSMGLARETQYF. CDR3 DNA: TGTGCCAGCAGCATGGGACTAGCTAGGGAGACCCAGTACTTC.

The V and J genes are TRBV5-1 and TRBJ2-7, with D possibly TRBD1 on 6 matching bases. This CDR3 has 14 residues. V lost 3 bases and J lost 2, with 12 bases in between. Germline CDR1 is SGHRS and CDR2 is YFSETQ. CDR3 nucleotides: TGCGCCAGCAGCTCCCTCACAGGGCCCTACGAGCAGTACTTC. It codes for CASSSLTGPYEQYF.

Ten or more counts support this clonotype. The chain has TRBV9 and TRBJ2-3; the D is unclear. The germline V and J ends were trimmed by 0 bases and 10 bases, with 15 bases remaining between them. From germline, CDR1 is SGDLS and CDR2 YYNGEE. The CDR3 has 14 amino acids. The CDR3 nucleotides are TGTGCCAGCAGCGTAGCCCAGAATGCAGGTGCGCAGTATTTT. This translates into CASSVAQNAGAQYF.

This clonotype appeared a few times. V and J are TRBV13 and TRBJ2-3; D is perhaps TRBD2 (6 bases). Between the trimmed V and J ends, which lost 0 bases and 6 bases, there was a span of 13 bases. CDR3 length: 15 amino acids. Germline V gene lookup returns CDR1 PRHDT and CDR2 FYEKMQ (reference sequence). CDR3 amino acids: CASSLGGGKGDTQYF. DNA of the CDR3: TGTGCCAGCAGCTTAGGAGGAGGGAAAGGGGATACGCAGTATTTT. The whole variable domain, filled in from reference TRBV13 and TRBJ2-3, reads AAGVIQSPRHLIKEKRETATLKCYPIPRHDTVYWYQQGPGQDPQFLISFYEKMQSDKGSIPDRFSAQQFSDYHSELNMSSLELGDSALYFCASSLGGGKGDTQYFGPGTRLTVL.

The chain recombines TRBV6-5 with TRBJ2-4; the match to TRBD2 covers 13 bases. The J call is uncertain, as TRBJ2-7 better fits the DNA end. Looked up from germline, CDR1 is MNHEY and CDR2 is SVGAGI. The CDR3 consists of 18 residues. CDR3 nucleotides: TGTGCCAGCAGTTACTCAGGACTAGCGGGGGCCGCCATTTACGAGCAGTACTTC. The encoded protein is CASSYSGLAGAAIYEQYF.

There are a few counts of this clonotype. J is TRBJ1-5 and V is TRBV6-9; D uncertain. From germline, CDR1 is MNHGY and CDR2 SVAAGI. The CDR3 extends over 13 amino acids. Trimming removed 5 bases at V and 5 bases at J, with 10 bases between. The CDR3 reads CASSDLSHQPQHF. The CDR3 DNA reads TGTGCCAGCAGTGACCTTAGTCATCAGCCCCAGCATTTT.

This clonotype was recorded a few times. The chain carries TRBV6-6 and TRBJ2-7; the match to TRBD1 covers 8 bases. Trimming removed 7 bases from V and 0 bases from J; junction bases left unmatched: 8. Looked up from germline, CDR1 is MNHNY and CDR2 is SVGAGI (reference sequence). This CDR3 has 15 residues. The CDR3 is CASTKGQASSYEQYF. The CDR3 nucleotides read TGTGCCAGCACCAAGGGACAGGCGAGCTCCTACGAGCAGTACTTC.

This clonotype was picked up a small number of times. CDR3 bases: TGTGCCAGCAGTGAACGGGACAGGGTTACAGATACGCAGTATTTT. Translated, it gives CASSERDRVTDTQYF. The gene calls are TRBV6-1 and TRBJ2-3, with TRBD1 identical over 9 bases. V dropped 2 bases and J dropped 3; count of bases not matched to a gene: 3. This CDR3 is built from 15 residues. The germline CDR1 and CDR2 sequences are MNHNS and SASEGT.

As to this clonotype: One end of the junction fails to match germline, which may point to a read error. The genes are TRBV20-1 and TRBJ2-7; tentatively, D is TRBD1 (6 bases). CDR1 is DFQATT, CDR2 SNEGSKA, per germline (reference sequence). The CDR3 covers 12 residues. CDR3 nucleotides: TGCGGTGCTGATACAAGGGGGAACGAGCAGTACTTC. It codes for CGADTRGNEQYF.